This T cell receptor (beta chain) derives from a study of control samples from healthy donors and cancer patients. V dropped 0 bases and J dropped 6 bases, with 9 bases sitting between them. Germline-derived CDR1 and CDR2 are SGDLS and YYNGEE. The CDR3 loop spans 13 amino acids. The assay was immunoSEQ multiplex PCR, and TCRdb's table has in-frame clones only and misses some. The repertoire holds about 150,000 clones, with around 86% as singletons. The sequence was collected from a man aged 30-40 years in good health. V gene TRBV9 combines with J gene TRBJ1-1; TRBD1 is a possible D gene (5 bases). Specimen: blood. The CDR3 region has the DNA TGTGCCAGCAGCGTAGCCCAGGGTGCTGAAGCTTTCTTT. This gives the protein CASSVAQGAEAFF.